This T cell receptor beta chain was identified during a study of T-cell reconstitution after alpha-beta-depleted transplantation in children. Unique molecular identifiers tagged the TCRbeta library. TCRdb used MiXCR to reprocess the PCR reads, holding one entry per CDR3 protein. The table includes around 700,000 distinct CDR3 sequences, 13% detected once. With V trimmed by 4 bases and J by 3 bases, 8 bases remained unmatched. Germline assignment: CDR1 SNHLY and CDR2 FYNNEI. The CDR3 contains 15 residues. The J gene is TRBJ1-2, the V gene TRBV2; 7 nucleotides match TRBD1. This receptor was obtained from a girl aged 2 to 9 with congenital amegakaryocytic thrombocytopenia, due to receive a stem cell transplant. Source: PBMCs, taken before TCRalphabeta/CD19-depleted stem cell transplant. CDR3: CASSVRQGRYYGYTF. The CDR3 bases are TGTGCCAGCAGTGTCAGACAGGGAAGGTACTATGGCTACACCTTC.